This T cell receptor (beta chain) was obtained from a study of blood T cells in healthy people across ages (dated by TCRdb to 2014 to 2015). For the wider study: In model experiments, template switching captured about one uniquely barcoded TCR beta cDNA molecule for every two T cells. To track age-related changes in TCR beta repertoire diversity, the study relied on deep sequencing normalized with unique cDNA molecular identifiers. Two additional independent replicas of 1 million unique cDNA reads from the same blood draw were analyzed for two donors (one aged 18 to 30 and one aged 80 or older). Donors of different ages were randomly distributed across sequencing lanes to avoid experimental bias. Four age groups were formed from the donors: young (average approximately 15 years), middle-aged (more than 35), aged (62) and long-lived (more than 75). Study-wide conclusions, independent of this receptor: Observed TCR beta diversity per million T cells fell roughly linearly with age, and a significant reduction was already apparent by age roughly 40. Estimates of total diversity based on one million sequenced T cells were regarded as lower bounds and as underestimates. Compared with the aged group, the long-lived group had more naive CD4+ T cells, fewer expanded clones and increased TCR diversity, suggesting age selection. Because profiling used bulk unsorted PBMCs, naive and antigen-experienced compartments could not be compared conclusively. The CMV infection status of donors was not known, potentially confounding age-related changes in expanded clonotypes. There was a strong correlation between observed TCR beta diversity and the percentage of naive T cells measured by flow cytometry.

CDR1 and CDR2 were assigned from the germline V gene as MNHNS and SASEGT. The junction carries 11 bases between V and J, which are trimmed by 5 bases and 4 bases respectively. Its CDR3 holds 13 amino acids, cysteine through phenylalanine. The DNA shown is the 39-base CDR3, in frame from base 1. This clonotype was seen many times. What antigen it recognizes has not been identified. The input lacks base qualities; no much larger clone sits a single base away. The library relied on 5' RACE. The run used an Illumina HiSeq 2500. A second PCR of roughly 6 to 12 cycles was performed with a sample-barcoded 5' primer and a J-beta primer mix. Each TCR beta cDNA molecule received a unique molecular identifier from a template-switch 5' adaptor carrying 12 random nucleotides. Each sample yielded at least 3 million CDR3-containing paired-end reads. First-strand cDNA synthesis was performed from all RNA using the Mint cDNA synthesis kit, with priming by a TRBC-specific oligonucleotide. Following uracil-DNA glycosylase treatment, all cDNA underwent a first 18-cycle PCR with the universal primers M1SS and BC2_uni_R. In the source study's methods: Each sample was normalized by randomly selecting 1 million high-quality reads, each carrying a distinct molecular identifier. Instead of being binned into consensus sequences, reads with shared molecular identifiers were discarded. CDR3 identification, clonotype clustering and error correction used MiTCR with a Q25 quality threshold and the strictest error-elimination algorithm. A nonparametric unseen species model with Euler transformation was used to estimate lower-bound total TCR beta diversity. TCRdb reworked the public reads: Q25 trimming with fastp, MiXCR clone assembly, productive beta chains retained. Here each entry gathers all rows of one CDR3 protein and keeps the most common genes and DNA. These V and J calls rely on TCRdb rather than the paper's analysis. The sample yields roughly 2 million distinct CDR3 sequences; about 50% were counted once. The ten largest clonotypes hold less than 2.5% of the sample.

Donors were 40 or so systemically healthy Caucasian individuals from Russia aged roughly 6 to 95 years. Approximately 9.7 milliliters of peripheral blood were drawn from each donor into EDTA-treated Vacutainer tubes. PBMCs were isolated by Ficoll-Paque density-gradient centrifugation, with at least 6 million obtained per sample. Total RNA was extracted from PBMCs with Trizol reagent, with at least 6 micrograms obtained per sample. Naive CD45RAhigh/CD27high T cell percentages were measured by flow cytometry on a PBMC aliquot from every donor. The sequenced sample was blood. The sequence links TRBV6-1 to TRBJ1-2; confidence is insufficient to name the D gene. The receptor was derived from a woman in her thirties or forties in good health. Here is the DNA: TGTGCCAGCAGTCTTACAGCAAGCTATGGCTACACCTTC. This gives the protein CASSLTASYGYTF.